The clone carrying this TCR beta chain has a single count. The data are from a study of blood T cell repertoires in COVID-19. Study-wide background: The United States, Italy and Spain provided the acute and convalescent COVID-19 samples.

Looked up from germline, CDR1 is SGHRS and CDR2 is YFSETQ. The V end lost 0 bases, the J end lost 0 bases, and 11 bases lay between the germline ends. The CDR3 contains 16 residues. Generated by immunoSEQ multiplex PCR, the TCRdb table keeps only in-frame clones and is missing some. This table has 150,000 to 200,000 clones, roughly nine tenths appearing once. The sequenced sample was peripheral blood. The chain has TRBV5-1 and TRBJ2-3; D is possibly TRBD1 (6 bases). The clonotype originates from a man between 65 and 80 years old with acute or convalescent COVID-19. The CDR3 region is CASSLAGTSSTDTQYF. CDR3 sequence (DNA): TGCGCCAGCAGCTTGGCCGGGACAAGCAGCACAGATACGCAGTATTTT.